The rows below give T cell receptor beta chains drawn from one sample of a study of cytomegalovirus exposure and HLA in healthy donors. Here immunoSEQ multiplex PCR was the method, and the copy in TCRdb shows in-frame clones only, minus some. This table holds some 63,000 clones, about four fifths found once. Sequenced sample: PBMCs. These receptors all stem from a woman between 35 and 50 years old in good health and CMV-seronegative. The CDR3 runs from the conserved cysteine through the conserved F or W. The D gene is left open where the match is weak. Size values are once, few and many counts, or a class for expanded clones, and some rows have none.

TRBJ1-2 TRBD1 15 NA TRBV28 CASSSGQGALYGYTF TGTGCCAGCAGTTCGGGACAGGGTGCCCTCTATGGCTACACCTTC
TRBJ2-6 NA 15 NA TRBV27 CASSLREPGANVLTF TGTGCCAGCAGTTTGAGGGAACCTGGGGCCAACGTCCTGACTTTC
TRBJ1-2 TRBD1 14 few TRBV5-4 CASSSFDRVRGYTF TGTGCCAGCAGCTCCTTCGACAGGGTGCGAGGCTACACCTTC
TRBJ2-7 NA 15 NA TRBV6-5 CASSYSIGVAYEQYF TGTGCCAGCAGTTACTCGATCGGAGTAGCCTACGAGCAGTACTTC
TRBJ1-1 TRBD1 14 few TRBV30 CAWSVLGQGASAFF TGTGCCTGGAGCGTCCTCGGACAGGGGGCGAGTGCTTTCTTT
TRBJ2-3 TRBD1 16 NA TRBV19 CASSSRTGGLADTQYF TGTGCCAGTAGTAGCCGGACAGGGGGCTTAGCAGATACGCAGTATTTT
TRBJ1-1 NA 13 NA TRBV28 CASSPGGLREAFF TGTGCCAGCAGTCCTGGGGGCCTCCGCGAAGCTTTCTTT
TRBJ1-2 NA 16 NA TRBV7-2 CASSLVPGQNPYGYTF TGTGCCAGCAGCTTAGTGCCAGGACAGAATCCCTATGGCTACACCTTC
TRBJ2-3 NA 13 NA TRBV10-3 CAISVGAQDTQYF TGTGCCATCAGTGTAGGAGCCCAAGATACGCAGTATTTT
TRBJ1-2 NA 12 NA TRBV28 CASSLWSYGYTF TGTGCCAGCAGTTTATGGAGCTATGGCTACACCTTC
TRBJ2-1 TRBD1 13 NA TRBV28 CASLLTGRREQFF TGTGCCAGCCTCTTGACAGGGAGACGTGAGCAGTTCTTC
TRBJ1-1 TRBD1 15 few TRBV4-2 CASSQENDRVTEAFF TGTGCCAGCAGCCAAGAAAACGACAGGGTGACTGAAGCTTTCTTT
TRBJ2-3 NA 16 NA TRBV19 CASSTAGGGSTDTQYF TGTGCCAGTAGTACCGCTGGGGGAGGAAGCACAGATACGCAGTATTTT
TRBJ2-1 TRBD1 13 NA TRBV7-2 CASSTGQGPEQFF TGTGCCAGCAGCACTGGACAGGGCCCTGAGCAGTTCTTC
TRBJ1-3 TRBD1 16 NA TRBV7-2 CASSPGRRGHGNTIYF TGTGCCAGCAGCCCAGGAAGGAGGGGGCATGGAAACACCATATATTTT
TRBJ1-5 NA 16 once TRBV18 CASSPPRGTVNQPQHF TGTGCCAGCTCACCACCCCGGGGTACGGTGAATCAGCCCCAGCATTTT
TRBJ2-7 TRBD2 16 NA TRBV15 CATSRDWGLAAYEQYF TGTGCCACCAGCAGAGATTGGGGACTAGCGGCCTACGAGCAGTACTTC
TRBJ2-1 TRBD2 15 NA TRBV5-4 CASSPGTSGSGEQFF TGTGCCAGCAGCCCTGGGACTAGCGGGAGTGGGGAGCAGTTCTTC
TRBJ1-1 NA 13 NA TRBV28 CASSLTGNTEAFF TGTGCCAGCAGCTTGACAGGGAACACTGAAGCTTTCTTT
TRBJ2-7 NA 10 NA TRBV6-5 CAATTNEQYF TGTGCCGCCACAACCAACGAGCAGTACTTC
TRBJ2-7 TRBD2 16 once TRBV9 CASSVGASGSFYEQYF TGTGCCAGCAGCGTAGGGGCTAGCGGGAGTTTCTACGAGCAGTACTTC
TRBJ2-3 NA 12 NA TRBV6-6 CASSTYTDMQYF TGTGCCAGCAGTACCTACACAGATATGCAGTATTTT
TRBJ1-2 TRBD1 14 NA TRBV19 CASSDRDRDYGYTF TGTGCCAGTAGTGACAGGGATCGGGACTATGGCTACACCTTC
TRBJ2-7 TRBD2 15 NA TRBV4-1 CASSQFSGASYEQYF TGCGCCAGCAGCCAATTTAGCGGGGCCTCCTACGAGCAGTACTTC
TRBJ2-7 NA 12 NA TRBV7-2 CASSLPFYEQYF TGTGCCAGCAGCCTCCCCTTCTACGAGCAGTACTTC
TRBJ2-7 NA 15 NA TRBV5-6 CASSLTGTYSYEQYF TGTGCCAGCAGCCTGACAGGTACCTACTCCTACGAGCAGTACTTC
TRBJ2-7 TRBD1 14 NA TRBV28 CASQTGTGGYEQYF TGTGCCAGCCAAACCGGGACAGGGGGCTACGAGCAGTACTTC
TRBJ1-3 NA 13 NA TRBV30 CAWNTGFGNTIYF TGTGCCTGGAATACCGGGTTTGGAAACACCATATATTTT
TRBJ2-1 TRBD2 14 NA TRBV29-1 CSVEASGSYNEQFF TGCAGCGTTGAGGCCAGCGGGAGCTACAATGAGCAGTTCTTC
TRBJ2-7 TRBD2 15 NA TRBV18 CASSPGTSGTYEQYF TGTGCCAGCTCACCCGGGACTAGCGGTACCTACGAGCAGTACTTC
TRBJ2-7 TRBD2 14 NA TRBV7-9 CASSLGTSAYEQYF TGTGCCAGCAGCTTGGGGACTAGCGCCTACGAGCAGTACTTC
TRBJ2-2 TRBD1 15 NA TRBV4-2 CASSQDTGGTGELFF TGTGCCAGCAGCCAAGATACAGGGGGCACCGGGGAGCTGTTTTTT
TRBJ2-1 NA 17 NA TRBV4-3 CASSQVMVRGAYNEQFF TGCGCCAGCAGCCAAGTGATGGTCAGGGGAGCCTACAATGAGCAGTTCTTC
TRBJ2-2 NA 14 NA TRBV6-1 CASSKPGEAGGLFF TGTGCCAGCAGTAAACCGGGGGAGGCCGGGGGGCTGTTTTTT
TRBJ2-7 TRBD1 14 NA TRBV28 CASSLWDRAYEQYF TGTGCCAGCAGTTTATGGGACAGGGCCTACGAGCAGTACTTC
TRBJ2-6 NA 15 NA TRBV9 CASNLPGAGANVLTF TGTGCCAGCAACCTCCCAGGGGCCGGGGCCAACGTCCTGACTTTC
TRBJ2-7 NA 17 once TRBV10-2 CASRKAQGVAESYEQYF TGCGCCAGCAGAAAGGCTCAGGGGGTAGCGGAGTCCTACGAGCAGTACTTC
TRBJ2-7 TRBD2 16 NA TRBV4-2 CASSQDAASGSYEQYF TGTGCCAGCAGCCAAGATGCGGCTAGCGGGAGTTACGAGCAGTACTTC
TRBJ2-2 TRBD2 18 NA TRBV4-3 CASSQEFGSGRGAGELFF TGCGCCAGCAGCCAAGAATTCGGTAGCGGGAGAGGCGCCGGGGAGCTGTTTTTT
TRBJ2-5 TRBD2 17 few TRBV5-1 CASSFGTSGSSGETQYF TGCGCCAGCAGCTTTGGGACTAGCGGGAGTTCTGGAGAGACCCAGTACTTC
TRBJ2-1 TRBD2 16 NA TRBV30 CAWTSGRGGSYNEQFF TGTGCCTGGACTAGCGGGAGGGGAGGCTCCTACAATGAGCAGTTCTTC
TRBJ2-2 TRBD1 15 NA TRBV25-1 CASIGTGANTGELFF TGTGCCAGCATTGGGACAGGGGCGAACACCGGGGAGCTGTTTTTT
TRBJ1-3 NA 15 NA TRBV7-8 CASKPTRFSGNTIYF TGTGCCAGCAAACCCACCCGGTTCTCTGGAAACACCATATATTTT
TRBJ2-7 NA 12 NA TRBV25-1 CASSASSYEQYF TGTGCCAGCAGTGCCTCTTCCTACGAGCAGTACTTC
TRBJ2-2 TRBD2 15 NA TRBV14 CASKTSGSWTGELFF TGTGCCAGCAAAACTAGCGGGAGCTGGACCGGGGAGCTGTTTTTT